One and the same sample provided the 8 T cell receptor beta chains below, sequenced in a study of identical twins. TCRdb reprocessed the 5' RACE reads with MiXCR, giving one entry per CDR3 protein. Of a few hundred thousand distinct CDR3 sequences listed, 12% to 15% are singletons. These data were likewise used in another study, on yellow fever vaccine responses in identical twins.

Material for sequencing was CD4+ T cells sorted from blood. The origin of the receptors is a woman between 18 and 29 years old in good health.

This clonotype has only a few counts. The V gene is TRBV5-6, the J gene TRBJ2-4; D unclear. Germline V gene lookup returns CDR1 SGHDT and CDR2 YYEEEE. There are 17 residues in the CDR3. The V and J ends lost 0 bases and 0 bases respectively, with 13 bases between them. The CDR3 sequence is CASSLGTDPLAKNIQYF. CDR3 sequence (DNA): TGTGCCAGCAGCTTGGGGACGGATCCCCTAGCCAAAAACATTCAGTACTTC.

The rearrangement links TRBV10-3 to TRBJ2-1, with TRBD1 identical over 8 bases. The V and J ends lost 6 bases and 0 bases, in that order; junction bases with no gene match: 1. Per the germline V gene, CDR1 is ENHRY and CDR2 is SYGVKD. This CDR3 is 14 amino acids long. The CDR3, as DNA: TGTGCCATCAGAACAGGGGGCTCCTACAATGAGCAGTTCTTC. Its translation is CAIRTGGSYNEQFF.

The chain employs TRBV20-1 and TRBJ2-5; a weak D match, TRBD2 (6 bases). With 4 bases removed from V and 4 bases from J, the gap between germline ends came to 13 bases. Germline V gene data show CDR1 as DFQATT and CDR2 as SNEGSKA (reference sequence). This CDR3 has 13 amino acids. Here the CDR3 DNA reads TGCAGTGCTACCGGGGGAGACACAGAGACCCAGTACTTC. As protein: CSATGGDTETQYF.

This clonotype came up a few times. This chain connects TRBV6-1 to TRBJ2-3; 7 positions agree with TRBD1. The germline gives CDR1 MNHNS, CDR2 SASEGT. J lost 9 bases, V lost 7 bases, and 10 bases had no gene match. The CDR3 extends over 13 amino acids. This CDR3 reads CASNQRDRGTQYF. The CDR3 DNA is TGTGCCAGCAATCAACGGGACAGAGGGACGCAGTATTTT.

Only a few counts were recorded for this clonotype. V is TRBV12-3 or TRBV12-4 and J is TRBJ1-1; D is ambiguous. The CDR3 is made up of 15 amino acids. Trimming removed 7 bases at V and 1 base at J, with 16 bases between. The CDR3 spells CASTERQERNTEAFF. The CDR3 nucleotides are TGTGCCAGCACCGAAAGGCAGGAACGGAACACTGAAGCTTTCTTT.

This clonotype appeared many times. V and J are TRBV10-3 and TRBJ2-2; the match to TRBD2 covers 10 bases. With 2 bases clipped from V and 8 bases from J, the junction kept 5 bases outside the gene matches. From germline, CDR1 is ENHRY and CDR2 SYGVKD. This CDR3 has 15 amino acids. This CDR3 is CAISEPPGLAGELFF. CDR3 coding DNA: TGTGCCATCAGTGAGCCGCCGGGACTAGCGGGGGAGCTGTTTTTT.

The chain's CDR3 is CATSPHGSGGDTQYF. CDR3 coding DNA: TGTGCCACCAGTCCCCACGGAAGCGGGGGAGATACGCAGTATTTT. The rearrangement links TRBV24-1 to TRBJ2-3, with 8 nucleotides matching TRBD2. Germline V CDR1 and CDR2: KGHDR, SFDVKD. With V trimmed by 6 bases and J by 5 bases, 9 bases remained unmatched. This CDR3 spans 15 amino acids.

This clonotype was picked up a small number of times. J is TRBJ1-1 and V is TRBV5-5; no definite D call. The CDR3 is 16 amino acids. Germline CDR1 is SGHKS and CDR2 is YYEKEE (reference sequence). Trimming stripped 1 base from V and 3 bases from J, with 16 bases between. The DNA for the CDR3 is TGTGCCAGCAGCTTGAGGGCCGACCGGCGGGACACTGAAGCTTTCTTT. Its protein product is CASSLRADRRDTEAFF.